What follows are 14 T cell receptor beta chains derived from one specimen sequenced in a study of T cell responses to AZD1222 COVID-19 vaccine. TCRdb's copy holds only in-frame clones and misses some; the assay was immunoSEQ multiplex PCR. The repertoire holds approximately 120,000 clones, with roughly 90% as singletons. This specimen consisted of peripheral blood, obtained on day 0 of AZD1222 vaccination. The receptor source for this set is an adult in good health.

The chain recombines TRBV3-1 (or the pseudogene TRBV3-2) with TRBJ1-2, with 7 bases lining up with TRBD1. The CDR3 runs to 16 residues. The ends lost 2 bases at V and 5 bases at J; junction bases unmatched: 11. Germline V gene lookup returns CDR1 LGHDT and CDR2 YNNKEL (reference sequence). The CDR3 sequence is CASSQYGQETPYGYTF. The CDR3 DNA reads as TGTGCCAGCAGCCAATACGGACAGGAAACGCCATATGGCTACACCTTC.

This chain joins TRBV19 and TRBJ1-6, with 8 bases lining up with TRBD1. This CDR3 spans 15 amino acids. The germline CDR1 and CDR2 sequences are LNHDA and SQIVND (reference sequence). V lost 2 bases and J lost 7; bases outside the gene matches: 4. CDR3 in DNA: TGTGCCAGTAGTATACGAACAGGGGGGAATTCACCCCTCCACTTT. Encoded protein: CASSIRTGGNSPLHF.

The chain is built from TRBV28 and TRBJ2-5, with TRBD1 as a possible D gene (6 bases). The V gene lost 6 bases and the J gene lost 2 bases, with 13 bases spanning the gap. CDR1 MDHEN and CDR2 SYDVKM come from the germline V gene. The CDR3 is 14 amino acids. In nucleotides, the CDR3 is TGTGCCAGCAGGTCACCGGGACAACAAGAGACCCAGTACTTC. Translating it yields CASRSPGQQETQYF.

The V and J genes are TRBV18 and TRBJ1-1; D is undetermined. The CDR3 length is 13 residues. V lost 6 bases to trimming and J lost 8 bases, with 16 bases between them. Germline V gene sequence: CDR1 KGHSH, CDR2 LQKENI. In DNA, the CDR3 is TGTGCCAGCTCTCCGAATGCTCGGGCCGAAGCTTTCTTT. Residues: CASSPNARAEAFF.

The chain employs TRBV3-1 (or the pseudogene TRBV3-2) and TRBJ1-1; D is ambiguous. CDR1 LGHDT and CDR2 YNNKEL come from the germline V gene (reference sequence). The CDR3 length is 15 residues. The V end lost 1 base, the J end lost 3 bases, and 12 bases lay between the germline ends. Written as DNA, the CDR3 is TGTGCCAGCAGCCAAGGGTCTCTACCAGACACTGAAGCTTTCTTT. It is translated as CASSQGSLPDTEAFF.

As DNA, the CDR3 is TGTGCCAGCTCACCACCTAGCTCGGGAGACCTTAATGAAAAACTGTTTTTT. Translation: CASSPPSSGDLNEKLFF. The J gene is TRBJ1-4, the V gene TRBV18; D unresolved. This CDR3 has 17 residues. Germline CDR1 is KGHSH and CDR2 is LQKENI. V was clipped by 0 bases and J by 4 bases, with 15 bases between them.

The chain has TRBV7-2 and TRBJ1-3, with D possibly TRBD1 on 5 matching bases. The CDR3 totals 14 residues. Germline assignment: CDR1 SGHTA and CDR2 FQGNSA. Trimming removed 1 base at V and 7 bases at J, with 11 bases between. CDR3 coding DNA: TGTGCCAGCAGCTTAGATCTGGGGGAGAACACCATATATTTT. It is translated as CASSLDLGENTIYF.

The chain has TRBV3-1 (or the pseudogene TRBV3-2) and TRBJ1-4; TRBD1 is a possible D gene (5 bases). The ends were cut back, 1 base at V and 7 bases at J, with 13 bases in the middle. The CDR3 is made up of 15 amino acids. Per germline, CDR1 LGHDT and CDR2 YNNKEL (reference sequence). In nucleotides, the CDR3 is TGTGCCAGCAGCCAAGGGGGCCCTCGCGGTGAAAAACTGTTTTTT. It translates to CASSQGGPRGEKLFF.

The chain carries TRBV18 and TRBJ1-3; D remains unclear. This CDR3 has 17 residues. Trimming took off 1 base at V and 1 base at J, with 14 bases between the two ends. The germline V gene has CDR1 KGHSH and CDR2 LQKENI. DNA for the CDR3: TGTGCCAGCTCACCACGAGGTCAGACGGGGTCTGGAAACACCATATATTTT. It translates to CASSPRGQTGSGNTIYF. Based on the CDR3 plus reference TRBV18 and TRBJ1-3, the full variable domain is NAGVMQNPRHLVRRRGQEARLRCSPMKGHSHVYWYRQLPEEGLKFMVYLQKENIIDESGMPKERFSAEFPKEGPSILRIQQVVRGDSAAYFCASSPRGQTGSGNTIYFGEGSWLTVV.

This clone was seen more than once but under ten times. The gene calls are TRBV6-2 or TRBV6-3 and TRBJ2-1; D gene unclear. The CDR3 consists of 16 residues. CDR1 is MNHEY, CDR2 SVGEGT, per germline. V was cut by 6 bases and J by 4 bases, with 19 bases left in between. CDR3 amino acids: CASSLRRQAPYNEQFF. CDR3 sequence (DNA): TGTGCCAGCAGCCTCCGCCGCCAGGCCCCTTACAATGAGCAGTTCTTC.

V and J are TRBV30 and TRBJ2-1; D possibly corresponds to TRBD2 (5 bases). The CDR3 length is 14 residues. The V and J ends lost 6 bases and 3 bases respectively, with 15 bases between them. Germline V CDR1 and CDR2: GTSNPN, SVGIG (reference sequence). CDR3 amino acids: CACSGSSIYNEQFF. CDR3 bases: TGTGCCTGCTCGGGAAGCAGCATCTACAATGAGCAGTTCTTC.

The chain combines TRBV12-3 or TRBV12-4 with TRBJ1-4; no clear D. The CDR3 contains 12 residues. V dropped 5 bases and J dropped 8 bases, with 9 bases sitting between them. The CDR3 here is CASSETGEKLFF. CDR3 nucleotides: TGTGCCAGCAGTGAGACCGGGGAAAAACTGTTTTTT.

The chain joins TRBV5-1 to TRBJ2-1, with a weak D call TRBD2 (6 bases). In germline, CDR1 is SGHRS, CDR2 YFSETQ. V lost 0 bases, J lost 2 bases, and 12 bases lay in between. The length of the CDR3 is 16 residues. The CDR3 loop reads CASSLAVGGTYNEQFF. The CDR3 DNA is TGCGCCAGCAGCTTGGCCGTGGGAGGAACCTACAATGAGCAGTTCTTC.

The count of this clone is one. The chain employs TRBV18 and TRBJ1-5, with D maybe TRBD1 (5 bases). The V gene lost 3 bases and the J gene lost 7 bases, with 10 bases spanning the gap. CDR1 is KGHSH, CDR2 LQKENI, per germline. The CDR3 runs 13 residues. CDR3 in DNA: TGTGCCAGCTCACCTGGGAGGGACCAGCCCCAGCATTTT. Amino acid sequence: CASSPGRDQPQHF.